Following are 21 T cell receptor beta chains from one sample sequenced in a study of neurological immune-mediated disorders (dated by TCRdb to about 2019). Libraries were built with 5' RACE. TCRdb lists the instrument as Illumina HiSeq 2500. TCRdb reprocessing: public reads trimmed at Q25 with fastp, clones called with MiXCR, in-frame beta chains kept. When rows share a CDR3 protein, they turn into one entry using the most common DNA and genes. The sample table lists about 57,000 distinct CDR3 sequences, around a tenth of them with a count of one. The top ten hold 6.5% to 8.5% of the sample. Per the publication, the time point label means: longitudinal time-point 1 (baseline). Sequenced sample: PBMCs. These receptors were collected from a male donor with HTLV-1-associated myelopathy (HAM/TSP).

This clonotype was seen ten or more times. The chain employs TRBV19 and TRBJ1-5, with 8 bases lining up with TRBD1. The V gene's germline CDR1 is LNHDA and CDR2 SQIVND (reference sequence). The CDR3 spans 15 residues. J was trimmed by 6 bases and V by 4 bases; bases with no gene match: 8. The CDR3 bases are TGTGCCAGTAGTACCCAGGGGGCTAGGAGTCAGCCCCAGCATTTT. It codes for CASSTQGARSQPQHF.

This clonotype was seen repeatedly, ten times or more. The rearrangement uses TRBV5-1 and TRBJ1-4; 8 nucleotides agree with TRBD1. J was trimmed by 2 bases and V by 4 bases; bases with no gene match: 1. Germline-derived CDR1 and CDR2 are SGHRS and YFSETQ. CDR3 length: 14 amino acids. The CDR3 region is CASSRQGTNEKLFF. The CDR3 DNA sequence: TGCGCCAGCAGCCGACAGGGGACTAATGAAAAACTGTTTTTT.

Concerning this clonotype itself: At one end, the junction sequence differs from germline, possibly due to a read error. The CDR3 region has the DNA TGTGCCAACAGTTTAGTGGGGGATACCGGGGAGCTATTTTTT. Translated: CANSLVGDTGELFF. J is TRBJ2-2 and V is TRBV12-3 or TRBV12-4; D may correspond to TRBD1 or TRBD2 (5 bases each). The CDR3 sequence is 14 residues long.

As for this clonotype: The junction shows a germline mismatch at one end, possibly a read error. The chain couples TRBV12-3 or TRBV12-4 to TRBJ1-5; maybe TRBD1 (6 bases). The CDR3 length is 14 residues. CDR3 coding DNA: TGTGCCAGCAGTTTCCGGGACAACCATCATCCCCAGCATTTT. Encoded protein: CASSFRDNHHPQHF.

This clonotype was seen ten or more times. The CDR3 nucleotides read TGTGCCAGCAGCTCCTCGTTGGGGGAATGGGATGGCTACACCTTC. Translated, it gives CASSSSLGEWDGYTF. The V call is TRBV7-9, the J call TRBJ1-2, with a weak D call TRBD1 (5 bases). This CDR3 has 15 amino acids. Between the trimmed V and J ends, which lost 4 bases and 6 bases, there was a span of 18 bases. Germline assignment: CDR1 SEHNR and CDR2 FQNEAQ (reference sequence).

This clonotype was observed many times. J is TRBJ1-5 and V is TRBV20-1; no clear D. Germline V gene data show CDR1 as DFQATT and CDR2 as SNEGSKA (reference sequence). CDR3 length: 12 residues. V was pared by 5 bases and J by 0 bases, with 5 bases between. CDR3 residues: CSAPYSNQPQHF. In DNA, the CDR3 is TGCAGTGCTCCGTATAGCAATCAGCCCCAGCATTTT.

This clonotype has ten or more counts. The chain has TRBV7-6 and TRBJ1-6; TRBD1 is a possible D gene (5 bases). There are 15 residues in the CDR3. CDR1 SGHVS and CDR2 FNYEAQ come from the germline V gene. The V gene lost 5 bases and the J gene lost 11 bases, with 19 bases spanning the gap. The CDR3 region has the DNA TGTGCCAGCAGCCCCTCTGGGGGGGGGGGACCACCCCTCCACTTT. Translated: CASSPSGGGGPPLHF.

The chain couples TRBV21-1 to TRBJ2-3; the D segment call TRBD2 is taken from the table without a DNA check. TRBV21-1 is tagged as a pseudogene. The CDR3 loop spans 16 amino acids. Here the CDR3 DNA reads TGTTCCAGCAGCAAAGGGAGGGCTGGGGGCACAGATACGCAGTATTTT. It is translated as CSSSKGRAGGTDTQYF.

There are many counts of this clonotype. The gene calls are TRBV2 and TRBJ1-6; the D is unclear. Trimming removed 5 bases from V and 8 bases from J, with 13 bases in between. Germline V lookup: CDR1 SNHLY, CDR2 FYNNEI. The CDR3 spans 14 residues. In nucleotides, the CDR3 is TGTGCCAGCAGTCCTATGAGGGCTGATTCACCCCTCCACTTT. Translated: CASSPMRADSPLHF.

This clonotype was picked up many times. The rearrangement links TRBV7-9 to TRBJ1-5; 7 nucleotides align to TRBD1. The CDR3 spans 13 residues. V lost 6 bases and J lost 6; bases outside the gene matches: 5. Germline CDR1 and CDR2: SEHNR and FQNEAQ (reference sequence). DNA for the CDR3: TGTGCCAGCAGTTGGACAGGATCTCAGCCCCAGCATTTT. Amino acids: CASSWTGSQPQHF.

This clonotype was seen many times. The chain employs TRBV20-1 and TRBJ1-1; perhaps TRBD1 as D (5 bases). The length of the CDR3 is 14 residues. From germline, CDR1 is DFQATT and CDR2 SNEGSKA (reference sequence). V was clipped by 6 bases and J by 3 bases, with 17 bases between them. CDR3 loop: CSAHARVGDTEAFF. As DNA, the CDR3 is TGCAGTGCCCATGCCAGGGTGGGAGACACTGAAGCTTTCTTT.

The sample holds many counts of this clonotype. J is TRBJ1-5 and V is TRBV5-1, with D perhaps matching TRBD1 (5 bases). Germline CDR1 reads SGHRS; CDR2 reads YFSETQ. The CDR3 covers 15 residues. V shed 1 base and J shed 0 bases, with 8 bases lying between them. This CDR3 is CASSLTGDSNQPQHF. CDR3 DNA sequence: TGCGCCAGCAGCTTGACGGGGGATAGCAATCAGCCCCAGCATTTT.

This clonotype was recorded many times. The chain links TRBV5-1 to TRBJ1-1; no definite D call. The V end lost 2 bases, the J end lost 1 base, and 12 bases lay between the germline ends. The CDR3 consists of 15 residues. Germline V gene sequence: CDR1 SGHRS, CDR2 YFSETQ. The CDR3 DNA follows: TGCGCCAGCAGCTTATACGGACGGGAGAACACTGAAGCTTTCTTT. It translates to CASSLYGRENTEAFF.

This clonotype turned up a few times. The CDR3: CASSYVAGVDTGELFF. The DNA for the CDR3 is TGTGCCAGCAGTTACGTTGCAGGGGTGGATACCGGGGAGCTGTTTTTT. This chain uses TRBV6-5 with TRBJ2-2; TRBD1 might be the D (6 bases). The CDR3 length is 16 residues. Trimming shortened V by 2 bases and J by 5 bases, and 15 bases separated the two germline ends. Germline CDR1 is MNHEY and CDR2 is SVGAGI.

This clonotype has at least ten counts. V gene TRBV10-3 combines with J gene TRBJ1-1; possible D gene TRBD1, 6 bases. Trimming took off 7 bases at V and 10 bases at J, with 19 bases between the two ends. The germline V gene has CDR1 ENHRY and CDR2 SYGVKD. The length of the CDR3 is 13 residues. For the CDR3, the DNA is TGTGCCATCATGGACAGAGACTTCGAGGGAGCTTTCTTT. It yields the protein CAIMDRDFEGAFF.

This clonotype was observed many times. The chain has TRBV5-1 and TRBJ1-1, with a tentative D call TRBD1 (5 bases). V lost 0 bases and J 0 bases, leaving 12 bases between the germline ends. CDR3 length: 16 amino acids. The germline V gene encodes CDR1 SGHRS and CDR2 YFSETQ. CDR3 region: CASSLAGRGMNTEAFF. The CDR3 region has the DNA TGCGCCAGCAGCTTGGCGGGGAGGGGAATGAACACTGAAGCTTTCTTT.

This clonotype was seen many times. The rearrangement uses TRBV6-5 and TRBJ1-2; possibly TRBD1 for D (6 bases). This CDR3 spans 15 amino acids. Germline V gives CDR1 MNHEY, CDR2 SVGAGI. The ends were cut back, 3 bases at V and 4 bases at J, with 15 bases in the middle. The CDR3 DNA reads as TGTGCCAGCAGTTATTTCGCGGGGGCAGGCTATGGCTACACCTTC. The encoded protein is CASSYFAGAGYGYTF.

This clonotype was seen many times. The J gene is TRBJ1-1, the V gene TRBV5-5; perhaps TRBD1 as D (5 bases). Germline CDR1 reads SGHKS; CDR2 reads YYEKEE (reference sequence). V was trimmed by 6 bases and J by 1 base, leaving 19 bases between them. This CDR3 contains 16 residues. CDR3 loop: CASKSGGQRTNTEAFF. CDR3 DNA: TGTGCCAGCAAGTCGGGGGGTCAGAGGACGAACACTGAAGCTTTCTTT.

This clonotype was counted at least ten times. The genes are TRBV24-1 and TRBJ2-1; TRBD2 aligns across 9 bases. CDR3 size: 15 residues. Germline V gene sequence: CDR1 KGHDR, CDR2 SFDVKD. J gave up 5 bases and V 9 bases, and 10 bases lay outside the gene matches. CDR3: CATGHLAGRHNEQFF. The CDR3 coding sequence is TGTGCCACCGGGCACCTAGCGGGGCGTCACAATGAGCAGTTCTTC.

This clonotype has at least ten counts. This chain joins TRBV5-1 and TRBJ2-1; 9 positions agree with TRBD2. This CDR3 region has 16 residues. Germline values: CDR1 SGHRS, CDR2 YFSETQ. V gave up 4 bases and J gave up 2 bases; unmatched junction bases: 7. CDR3 region: CASSPPSGTAYNEQFF. CDR3 in DNA: TGCGCCAGCAGCCCCCCTAGCGGGACAGCCTACAATGAGCAGTTCTTC.

This clonotype was recorded at least ten times. The gene calls are TRBV5-1 and TRBJ2-1, with TRBD2 matching over 14 bases. V shed 0 bases and J 8 bases; nucleotides not matched to a gene: 4. The CDR3 sequence is 16 residues long. In germline, CDR1 is SGHRS, CDR2 YFSETQ. CDR3 coding DNA: TGCGCCAGCAGCTTGGGACTAGCGGGGGGGCGGGATGAGCAGTTCTTC. Encoded protein: CASSLGLAGGRDEQFF.